The 12 T cell receptor beta chains in this list originate from one sample, sequenced in a study of blood T cell repertoires in COVID-19. Libraries were prepared by immunoSEQ multiplex PCR; TCRdb keeps only in-frame clonotypes and omits some of them. The sample carries around 110,000 clones, 70% to 75% recorded once. The sequenced material came from peripheral blood. These receptors were collected from a human donor with acute or convalescent COVID-19. The donor label of this sample is uncertain.

This clone was counted once. V usage is TRBV3-1 (or the pseudogene TRBV3-2) and J usage is TRBJ1-4, with TRBD1 matching 7 bases. J was trimmed by 6 bases and V by 0 bases; bases with no gene match: 4. The CDR3 length is 15 residues. Germline CDR1 reads LGHDT; CDR2 reads YNNKEL (reference sequence). In nucleotides, the CDR3 is TGTGCCAGCAGCCAAGAGGCAGGGGGTGATGAAAAACTGTTTTTT. Its protein product is CASSQEAGGDEKLFF.

The chain employs TRBV28 and TRBJ2-1, with 10 positions matching TRBD2. This CDR3 spans 15 amino acids. CDR1 and CDR2 (germline): MDHEN, SYDVKM. Losses at the gene ends were 6 bases for V and 9 bases for J; bases not matched to a gene: 11. The CDR3 nucleotides read TGTGCCAGCAGCCCGCGGGGACTAGCGCCCATTGAGCAGTTCTTC. Amino acid sequence: CASSPRGLAPIEQFF. Full variable domain (outside the CDR3, taken from reference TRBV28 and TRBJ2-1): DVKVTQSSRYLVKRTGEKVFLECVQDMDHENMFWYRQDPGLGLRLIYFSYDVKMKEKGDIPEGYSVSREKKERFSLILESASTNQTSMYLCASSPRGLAPIEQFFGPGTRLTVL.

This clone appeared once. The CDR3 DNA reads TGTGCCAGCAGCCAAAGGACAGGGAGGAGTAGGCAGCCCCAGCATTTT. Residues: CASSQRTGRSRQPQHF. This rearrangement joins TRBV28 to TRBJ1-5; 8 bases match TRBD1. The length of the CDR3 is 16 residues. With 6 bases clipped from V and 7 bases from J, the junction kept 14 bases outside the gene matches. The germline CDR1 and CDR2 sequences are MDHEN and SYDVKM.

The chain has TRBV10-3 and TRBJ1-1; TRBD1 matches at 7 bases. J was trimmed by 3 bases and V by 4 bases; bases with no gene match: 5. This CDR3 contains 14 residues. The germline V gene encodes CDR1 ENHRY and CDR2 SYGVKD. This CDR3 is CAISGQGEYTEAFF. The CDR3 DNA follows: TGTGCCATCAGTGGTCAGGGGGAATACACTGAAGCTTTCTTT.

The chain combines TRBV7-9 with TRBJ2-5; D is unresolved. V lost 1 base to trimming and J lost 5 bases, with 14 bases between them. The CDR3 covers 15 residues. The V gene's germline CDR1 is SEHNR and CDR2 FQNEAQ (reference sequence). CDR3 sequence reads: CASSLGAGFGETQYF. The CDR3 DNA follows: TGTGCCAGCAGCTTAGGTGCCGGGTTCGGGGAGACCCAGTACTTC.

In this sample, this clone turned up many times. Other DNA sequences in this sample translate to the same CDR3. The rearrangement links TRBV18 to TRBJ1-5; D gene uncertain. Trimming cost V 2 bases and J 5 bases, with 7 bases left between them. The CDR3 spans 13 residues. Looked up from germline, CDR1 is KGHSH and CDR2 is LQKENI. CDR3 loop: CASSPDRDQPQHF. The CDR3 DNA follows: TGTGCCAGCTCACCAGATAGAGATCAGCCCCAGCATTTT.

The V and J genes are TRBV21-1 and TRBJ2-2; the tabulated D call, TRBD1, remains unverified against the DNA. TRBV21-1 is assigned pseudogene status. This CDR3 is 18 amino acids long. This CDR3 is CASSKRSRDRENTGELFF. CDR3 bases: TGTGCCAGCAGCAAAAGGAGTCGGGACAGGGAGAACACCGGGGAGCTGTTTTTT.

The chain couples TRBV21-1 to TRBJ2-7; TRBD2, as called in the table, went unchecked against the DNA. TRBV21-1 is reported as a pseudogene. The CDR3 is 19 amino acids. The CDR3 DNA sequence: TGTGCCAGCAGCAAAGCGCTAAGGGAGGACGAGGAGGGTCGGGGCGAGCAGTACGTC. Its translation: CASSKALREDEEGRGEQYV.

The V and J genes are TRBV29-1 and TRBJ1-1; 8 nucleotides align to TRBD1. Trimming removed 5 bases from V and 4 bases from J; junction bases left unmatched: 3. The germline CDR1 and CDR2 sequences are SQVTM and ANQGSEA. The CDR3 runs 12 residues. The CDR3 DNA sequence: TGCAGCGTTAACAGGGGGACCACTGAAGCTTTCTTT. Residues: CSVNRGTTEAFF.

This clone has only one observation. The rearrangement uses TRBV6-2 or TRBV6-3 and TRBJ2-5; TRBD2 aligns across 7 bases. CDR1 and CDR2 (germline): MNHEY, SVGEGT. The CDR3 loop spans 15 amino acids. The V and J ends lost 5 bases and 4 bases, in that order; junction bases with no gene match: 10. CDR3 bases: TGTGCCAGCAGTCATACCCTAGCGGTGGGAGAGACCCAGTACTTC. Translation: CASSHTLAVGETQYF.

The J gene is TRBJ2-5, the V gene TRBV2, with unresolved D. Germline CDR1 is SNHLY and CDR2 is FYNNEI. V shed 6 bases and J shed 3 bases, with 14 bases lying between them. The CDR3 has 14 residues. CDR3 in DNA: TGTGCCAGCAGGAGGATGAATGGAGAAGAGACCCAGTACTTC. Amino acids: CASRRMNGEETQYF.

J is TRBJ2-2 and V is TRBV27; 8 nucleotides align to TRBD2. Per the germline V gene, CDR1 is MNHEY and CDR2 is SMNVEV (reference sequence). The CDR3 loop spans 16 amino acids. V was pared by 4 bases and J by 6 bases, with 10 bases of the junction left unmatched. The DNA for the CDR3 is TGTGCCAGCAGTTCTACTAGCGGACGCTATGCCGGGGAGCTGTTTTTT. Translating it yields CASSSTSGRYAGELFF.